This T cell receptor beta chain was identified in a study of shared clonotypes between healthy human individuals. Study-level background: CD4 naive cells filled three plates per donor, CD4 memory three, CD8 naive two and CD8 memory one.

The protocol was immunoSEQ multiplex PCR, while the TCRdb copy is restricted to in-frame clones and leaves out a portion. Of approximately 500,000 clones listed, about 95% are singletons. Study-level points and caveats: The expectation was that sequencing depth would affect clonotype sharing among donors.

This clone was counted once. Its matching antigen is unknown. The CD4+ fraction was divided into a CD45RA+ naive subset and a CD45RA-negative memory subset. V trimming: 5 bases; J trimming: 2 bases; junction bases outside the gene matches: 4. This CDR3 comprises 15 residues. The V gene's germline CDR1 is LNHDA and CDR2 SQIVND (reference sequence). This chain links TRBV19 with TRBJ2-1; TRBD1 matches at 9 bases. Specimen: naive CD4+ T cells sorted from blood. Subset meaning: CD45RA+ positively selected. The TCR comes from a woman aged 25 to 39 in good health. CDR3 sequence reads: CASSPDRGPYNEQFF. CDR3 coding DNA: TGTGCCAGTAGTCCGGACAGGGGCCCCTACAATGAGCAGTTCTTC.